The present T cell receptor beta chain was sequenced within a study of blood T cell repertoires in COVID-19. This table comes from immunoSEQ multiplex PCR, and its TCRdb copy is limited to in-frame clones, with some not included. There are 310,000 or so clones in the sample; roughly 87% occur only once, and 9.5% to 10% lies in the top ten. Trimming stripped 4 bases from V and 6 bases from J, with 14 bases between. Germline CDR1 is KGHDR and CDR2 is SFDVKD. The CDR3 has 14 amino acids. A single count supports this clone. Enrollment of patients from Seattle took place during active infection, with longitudinal follow-up.

This chain joins TRBV24-1 and TRBJ1-2; maybe TRBD1 (6 bases). This clonotype was sampled from a man aged 30 to 45 with COVID-19, enrolled during active disease. The sequencing input was peripheral blood. DNA of the CDR3: TGTGCCACCAGTGAATACGGACAGTTTGATGGCTACACCTTC. Its protein product is CATSEYGQFDGYTF.